This T cell receptor beta chain is drawn from a study of blood T cell repertoires in COVID-19. Study information: Specimens from acute and convalescent COVID-19 originated in the United States, Italy and Spain.

With 2 bases removed from V and 5 bases from J, the gap between germline ends came to 10 bases. Germline V gene data show CDR1 as MDHEN and CDR2 as SYDVKM. This CDR3 is 13 amino acids long. TCRdb keeps only in-frame clones here, not all; method: immunoSEQ multiplex PCR. The data contain over 200,000 clones, approximately 87% of them seen just once; the ten biggest clones take up approximately 2.8%. Participants came from roughly 24 US areas, aged about 18 to 90 years. Clinical history as reported by participants underpinned cohort assignment. This chain links TRBV28 with TRBJ2-7; the D gene is possibly TRBD2 (6 bases). The sequencing sample was made of PBMCs or T cells enriched from blood (not recorded which). The TCR sequence derives from a woman in her 50s in a cohort exposed to, infected with or recovered from COVID-19 (not recorded which). CDR3 sequence reads: CASSLIRTNEQYF. The CDR3 DNA reads as TGTGCCAGCAGTTTAATCCGGACTAACGAGCAGTACTTC.